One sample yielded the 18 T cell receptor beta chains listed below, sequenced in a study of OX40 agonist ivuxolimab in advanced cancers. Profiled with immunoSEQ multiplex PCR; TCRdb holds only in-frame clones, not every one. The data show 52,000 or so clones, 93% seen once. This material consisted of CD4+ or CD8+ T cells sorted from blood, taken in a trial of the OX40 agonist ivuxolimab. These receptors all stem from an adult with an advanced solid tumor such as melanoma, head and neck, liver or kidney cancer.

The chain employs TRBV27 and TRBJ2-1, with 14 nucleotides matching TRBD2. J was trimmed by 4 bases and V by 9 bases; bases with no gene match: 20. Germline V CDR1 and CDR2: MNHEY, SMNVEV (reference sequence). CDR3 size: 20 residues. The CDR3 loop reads CASSLSPGLAGVGGYNEQFF. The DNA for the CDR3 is TGTGCCAGTAGTCTTTCCCCGGGACTAGCGGGAGTCGGAGGATACAATGAGCAGTTCTTC.

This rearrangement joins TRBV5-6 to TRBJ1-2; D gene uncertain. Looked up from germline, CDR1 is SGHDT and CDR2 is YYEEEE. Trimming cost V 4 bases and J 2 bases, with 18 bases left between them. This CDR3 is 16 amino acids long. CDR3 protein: CASSLGNGRLNYGYTF. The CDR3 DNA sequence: TGTGCCAGCAGCCTGGGGAACGGACGGCTCAACTATGGCTACACCTTC.

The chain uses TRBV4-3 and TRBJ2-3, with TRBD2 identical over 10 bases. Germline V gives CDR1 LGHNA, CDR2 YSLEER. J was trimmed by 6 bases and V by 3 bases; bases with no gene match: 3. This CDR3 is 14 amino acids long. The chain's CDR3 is CASSQRLAGDTQYF. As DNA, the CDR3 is TGCGCCAGCAGCCAGCGACTAGCGGGTGATACGCAGTATTTT.

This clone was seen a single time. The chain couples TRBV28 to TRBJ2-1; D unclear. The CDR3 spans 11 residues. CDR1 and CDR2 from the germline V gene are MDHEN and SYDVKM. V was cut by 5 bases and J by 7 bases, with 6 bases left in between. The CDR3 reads CASSLKNEQFF. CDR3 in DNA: TGTGCCAGCAGTCTTAAGAATGAGCAGTTCTTC.

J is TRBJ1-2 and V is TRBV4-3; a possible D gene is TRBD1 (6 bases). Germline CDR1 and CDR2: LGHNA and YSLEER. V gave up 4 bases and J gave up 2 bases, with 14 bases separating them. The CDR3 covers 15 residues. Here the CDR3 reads CASSREGEGNYGYTF. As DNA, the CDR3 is TGCGCCAGCAGCCGCGAGGGGGAAGGGAACTATGGCTACACCTTC.

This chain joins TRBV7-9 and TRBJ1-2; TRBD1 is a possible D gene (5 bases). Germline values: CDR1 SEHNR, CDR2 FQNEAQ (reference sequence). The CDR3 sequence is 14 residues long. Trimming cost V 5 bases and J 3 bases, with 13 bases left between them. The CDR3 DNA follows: TGTGCCAGCAGCCCGGGGGGAGGGGACTATGGCTACACCTTC. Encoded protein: CASSPGGGDYGYTF.

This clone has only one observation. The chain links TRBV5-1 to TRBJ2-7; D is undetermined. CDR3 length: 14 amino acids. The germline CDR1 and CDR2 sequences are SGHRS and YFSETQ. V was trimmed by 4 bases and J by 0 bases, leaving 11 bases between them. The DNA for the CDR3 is TGCGCCAGCAGCCTAGGGCCGAGCTCCTACGAGCAGTACTTC. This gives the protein CASSLGPSSYEQYF.

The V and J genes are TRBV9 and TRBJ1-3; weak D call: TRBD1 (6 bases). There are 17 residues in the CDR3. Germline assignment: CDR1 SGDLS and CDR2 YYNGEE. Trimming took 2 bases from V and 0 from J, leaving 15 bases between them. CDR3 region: CASSVSRGATSGNTIYF. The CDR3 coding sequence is TGTGCCAGCAGCGTTTCTAGGGGGGCTACCTCTGGAAACACCATATATTTT.

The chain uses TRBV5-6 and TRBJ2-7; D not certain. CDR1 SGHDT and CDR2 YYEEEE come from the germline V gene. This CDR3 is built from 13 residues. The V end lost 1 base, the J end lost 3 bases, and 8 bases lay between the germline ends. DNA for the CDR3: TGTGCCAGCAGCTTGTTAATAGACTACGAGCAGTACTTC. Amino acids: CASSLLIDYEQYF. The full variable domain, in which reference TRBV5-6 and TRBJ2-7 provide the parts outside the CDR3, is DAGVTQSPTHLIKTRGQQVTLRCSPKSGHDTVSWYQQALGQGPQFIFQYYEEEERQRGNFPDRFSGHQFPNYSSELNVNALLLGDSALYLCASSLLIDYEQYFGPGTRLTVT.

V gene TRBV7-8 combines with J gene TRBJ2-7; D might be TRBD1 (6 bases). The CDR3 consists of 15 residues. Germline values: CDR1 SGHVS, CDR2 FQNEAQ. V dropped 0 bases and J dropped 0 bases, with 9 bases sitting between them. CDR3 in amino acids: CASSLAWDTSYEQYF. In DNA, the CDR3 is TGTGCCAGCAGCTTAGCCTGGGACACCTCCTACGAGCAGTACTTC.

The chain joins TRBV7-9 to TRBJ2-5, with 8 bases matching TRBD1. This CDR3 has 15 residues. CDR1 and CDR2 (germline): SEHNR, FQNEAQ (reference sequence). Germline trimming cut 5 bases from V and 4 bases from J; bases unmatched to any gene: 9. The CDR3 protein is CASSDGQGGRETQYF. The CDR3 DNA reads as TGTGCCAGCAGCGATGGACAGGGTGGGAGAGAGACCCAGTACTTC. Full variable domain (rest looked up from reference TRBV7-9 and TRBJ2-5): DTGVSQNPRHKITKRGQNVTFRCDPISEHNRLYWYRQTLGQGPEFLTYFQNEAQLEKSRLLSDRFSAERPKGSFSTLEIQRTEQGDSAMYLCASSDGQGGRETQYFGPGTRLLVL.

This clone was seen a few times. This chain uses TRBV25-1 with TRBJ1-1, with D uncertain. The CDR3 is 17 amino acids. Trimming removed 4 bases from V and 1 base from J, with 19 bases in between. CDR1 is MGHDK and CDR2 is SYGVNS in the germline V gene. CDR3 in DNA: TGTGCCAGCAGTGGTTTAGGGCGCAACGTGGGGAACACTGAAGCTTTCTTT. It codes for CASSGLGRNVGNTEAFF.

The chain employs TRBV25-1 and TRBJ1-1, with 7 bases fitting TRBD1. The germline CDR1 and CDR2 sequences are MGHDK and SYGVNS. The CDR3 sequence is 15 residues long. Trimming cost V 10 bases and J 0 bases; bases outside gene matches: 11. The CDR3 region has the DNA TGTGCCAACCCAACAGGGGAAGGGATGAACACTGAAGCTTTCTTT. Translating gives CANPTGEGMNTEAFF.

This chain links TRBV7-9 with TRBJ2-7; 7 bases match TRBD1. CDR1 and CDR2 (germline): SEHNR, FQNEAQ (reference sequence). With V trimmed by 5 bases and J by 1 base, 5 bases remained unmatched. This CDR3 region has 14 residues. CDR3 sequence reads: CASSIPGQSYEQYF. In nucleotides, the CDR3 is TGTGCCAGCAGCATCCCGGGACAGTCCTACGAGCAGTACTTC.

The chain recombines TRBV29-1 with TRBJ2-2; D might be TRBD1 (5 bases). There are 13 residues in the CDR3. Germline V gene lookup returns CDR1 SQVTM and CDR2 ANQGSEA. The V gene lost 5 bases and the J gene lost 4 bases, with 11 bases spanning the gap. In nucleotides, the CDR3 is TGCAGCGTTCGCAGGGCAAGCACCGGGGAGCTGTTTTTT. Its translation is CSVRRASTGELFF.

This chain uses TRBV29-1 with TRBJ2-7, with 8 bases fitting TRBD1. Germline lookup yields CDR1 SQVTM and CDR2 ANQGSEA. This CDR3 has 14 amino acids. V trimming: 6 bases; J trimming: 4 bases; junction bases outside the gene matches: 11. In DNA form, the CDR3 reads TGCAGCGTAGAGATCCGGGACAGGTTATACGAGCAGTACTTC. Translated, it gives CSVEIRDRLYEQYF.

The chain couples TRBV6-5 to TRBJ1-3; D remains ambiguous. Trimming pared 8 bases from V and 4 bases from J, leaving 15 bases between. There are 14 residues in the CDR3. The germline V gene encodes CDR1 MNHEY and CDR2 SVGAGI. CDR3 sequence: CASGEGMYGNTIYF. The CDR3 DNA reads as TGTGCCAGCGGCGAGGGAATGTACGGAAACACCATATATTTT.

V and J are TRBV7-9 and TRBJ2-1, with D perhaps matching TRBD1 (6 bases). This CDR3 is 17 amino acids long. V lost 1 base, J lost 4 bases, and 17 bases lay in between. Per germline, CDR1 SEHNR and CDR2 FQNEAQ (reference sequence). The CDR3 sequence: CASSLERGGTPYNEQFF. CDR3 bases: TGTGCCAGCAGCTTAGAACGGGGTGGGACACCTTACAATGAGCAGTTCTTC.